The rows below give T cell receptor beta chains drawn from one sample of a study of blood T cell repertoires in COVID-19. Sequencing used immunoSEQ multiplex PCR; TCRdb keeps in-frame clones, though not all of them. The sample includes about 120,000 clones, 90% of them seen just once. Sequenced material: peripheral blood. All receptors come from a woman aged 60-70 years with COVID-19, enrolled during active disease. The CDR3 runs from the conserved cysteine through the conserved F or W. A D gene is named only where the DNA matches it firmly. Only part of the rows carry a size: once, few, many, or a class if the clone is expanded.

V	D	J	length	size	DNA	CDR3
TRBV11-2	NA	TRBJ1-2	14	NA	TGTGCCAGCAGCTTAGGGTCGGTAAACTATGGCTACACCTTC	CASSLGSVNYGYTF
TRBV13	NA	TRBJ1-1	16	NA	TGTGCCAGCAGCTTTTATGCGGGGGCGGTCGGCACTGAAGCTTTCTTT	CASSFYAGAVGTEAFF
TRBV3-1/TRBV3-2	NA	TRBJ1-1	14	NA	TGTGCCAGCAGCCACTATTCCATGAACACTGAAGCTTTCTTT	CASSHYSMNTEAFF
TRBV15	NA	TRBJ1-1	16	NA	TGTGCCACCAGCAGAGGGAACAGGGTGATGAACACTGAAGCTTTCTTT	CATSRGNRVMNTEAFF
TRBV3-1/TRBV3-2	TRBD2	TRBJ2-7	20	NA	TGTGCCAGCAGCCACCAACACAGCGGGACCAAAGGCCAAGGTACCTACGAGCAGTACTTC	CASSHQHSGTKGQGTYEQYF
TRBV11-2	NA	TRBJ2-3	14	NA	TGTGCCAGCAGCCCACGCCGACTAGTAGACACGCAGTATTTT	CASSPRRLVDTQYF
TRBV9	NA	TRBJ2-5	16	NA	TGTGCCAGCAGCGGGGAGAAATTCTCCACCGGGGAGACCCAGTACTTC	CASSGEKFSTGETQYF
TRBV6-5	TRBD2	TRBJ2-1	14	once	TGTGCCAGCCTTACCGGGGGGAGCTACAATGAGCAGTTCTTC	CASLTGGSYNEQFF
TRBV5-1	TRBD1	TRBJ1-1	14	NA	TGCGCCAGCAGCTTTACAGGGGGCTACACTGAAGCTTTCTTT	CASSFTGGYTEAFF
TRBV19	NA	TRBJ2-5	14	NA	TGTGCCAGTAGTATAGATCGGGACTCAGAGACCCAGTACTTC	CASSIDRDSETQYF
TRBV19	NA	TRBJ1-4	11	NA	TGTGCCAGTCTCGGAGTAGAAAAACTGTTTTTT	CASLGVEKLFF
TRBV5-1	NA	TRBJ1-6	15	NA	TGCGCCAGCAGCTCAGGGAAGGTTCATGGGTCACCCCTCCACTTT	CASSSGKVHGSPLHF
TRBV7-3	NA	TRBJ2-1	12	NA	TGTGCCAGCAGCTCAGGGGTGACTGAGCAGTTCTTC	CASSSGVTEQFF
TRBV28	TRBD2	TRBJ2-3	16	NA	TGTGCCAGCAGCTCTGGACTAGCGGGGGTTCGAGATACGCAGTATTTT	CASSSGLAGVRDTQYF
TRBV5-4	NA	TRBJ2-1	13	NA	TGTGCCAGCAGCCGGGAGTCCTACAATGAGCAGTTCTTC	CASSRESYNEQFF
TRBV9	NA	TRBJ2-7	13	few	TGTGCCAGCAGCGTAGAACAGATCTACGAGCAGTACTTC	CASSVEQIYEQYF
TRBV4-2	NA	TRBJ1-5	19	NA	TGTGCCAGCAGCCAAGTAGGGGGGGGCGAGTGGGGGAGCAATCAGCCCCAGCATTTT	CASSQVGGGEWGSNQPQHF
TRBV5-8	TRBD1	TRBJ1-1	13	NA	TGTGCCAGCAGCCTGACAGGGGTCGCTGAAGCTTTCTTT	CASSLTGVAEAFF
TRBV7-9	NA	TRBJ1-6	15	NA	TGTGCCAGTCTTAGGGGTACAGGCAATAATTCACCCCTCCACTTT	CASLRGTGNNSPLHF
TRBV4-3	NA	TRBJ1-4	14	NA	TGCGCCAGCAGCCAAGGTGCTAGTAATGAAAAACTGTTTTTT	CASSQGASNEKLFF
TRBV11-2	TRBD1	TRBJ2-2	15	NA	TGTGCCAGCAGCTATCGGACAGGGCTCACCGGGGAGCTGTTTTTT	CASSYRTGLTGELFF
TRBV7-2	NA	TRBJ1-5	15	NA	TGTGCCAGCAGCTTAGAATCGGACTACAATCAGCCCCAGCATTTT	CASSLESDYNQPQHF
TRBV5-8	TRBD1	TRBJ2-1	17	NA	TGTGCCAGCAGCCGGACAGGGGCGCGAGGCTCCTACAATGAGCAGTTCTTC	CASSRTGARGSYNEQFF
TRBV4-2	NA	TRBJ2-7	16	NA	TGTGCCAGCAGCCAAGATCTGGCCAGGTTCACCTACGAGCAGTACTTC	CASSQDLARFTYEQYF
TRBV5-1	TRBD1	TRBJ2-7	14	NA	TGCGCCAGCAGCTCAGGGGGTTCGTCCTACGAGCAGTACTTC	CASSSGGSSYEQYF
TRBV5-1	TRBD1	TRBJ1-2	15	once	TGCGCCAGCAGCAATCCGGGACAGGGCGATGTTGGCTACACCTTC	CASSNPGQGDVGYTF
TRBV4-1	TRBD1	TRBJ2-5	13	NA	TGCGCCAGCAGCCAAACAGGGGGTGAGACCCAGTACTTC	CASSQTGGETQYF
TRBV27	NA	TRBJ1-1	15	NA	TGTGCCAGCAGACCCATCAAGGGGCGGGGCACTGAAGCTTTCTTT	CASRPIKGRGTEAFF
TRBV7-2	NA	TRBJ1-1	15	NA	TGTGCCAGCAGCTTAAACCAGGGGATGAACACTGAAGCTTTCTTT	CASSLNQGMNTEAFF
TRBV24-1	TRBD1	TRBJ2-5	13	NA	TGTGCCACCAGTCGGGGACAGGGGGAGACCCAGTACTTC	CATSRGQGETQYF
TRBV2	TRBD1	TRBJ1-1	13	NA	TGTGCCAGCATTCAGGGGGGACACACTGAAGCTTTCTTT	CASIQGGHTEAFF
TRBV6-5	NA	TRBJ1-2	13	NA	TGTGCCAGCAGTTACCCCCGTAGCTATGGCTACACCTTC	CASSYPRSYGYTF
TRBV5-1	NA	TRBJ2-3	16	once	TGCGCCAGCAGCCGGGCGCAGCTAGCCCCTACAGATACGCAGTATTTT	CASSRAQLAPTDTQYF
TRBV7-9	TRBD1	TRBJ1-6	15	NA	TGTGCCAGCAGGGGGACAGGATGGGGCAATTCACCCCTCCACTTT	CASRGTGWGNSPLHF
TRBV30	TRBD1	TRBJ1-6	15	NA	TGTGCCTGGAGTGTCGGGACAGGCTATAATTCACCCCTCCACTTT	CAWSVGTGYNSPLHF
TRBV29-1	NA	TRBJ2-2	11	NA	TGCAGCGTTGCAGACACCGGGGAGCTGTTTTTT	CSVADTGELFF
TRBV12-5	NA	TRBJ2-3	15	NA	TGTGCTAGTGGTTCAGAGACTAGATCCCCAGATACGCAGTATTTT	CASGSETRSPDTQYF